Listed here are 10 T cell receptor beta chains from one sample, sequenced in a study of T cell responses to AZD1222 COVID-19 vaccine. The data were produced by immunoSEQ multiplex PCR, yet TCRdb's version contains in-frame clones alone and is incomplete. The sample consists of about 140,000 clones, roughly nine tenths of them appearing once. Specimen: peripheral blood, collected 28 days after the second AZD1222 dose. Receptors originate from an adult who received the AZD1222 COVID-19 vaccine.

The chain has TRBV6-2 or TRBV6-3 and TRBJ2-3; D gene uncertain. Trimming shortened V by 0 bases and J by 0 bases, and 19 bases separated the two germline ends. CDR1 is MNHEY and CDR2 is SVGEGT in the germline V gene. CDR3 length equals 19 residues. The CDR3 nucleotides read TGTGCCAGCAGTTACTCGAGGCCAGGCCCACGAGGAAGCACAGATACGCAGTATTTT. Translating it yields CASSYSRPGPRGSTDTQYF.

This clone was seen just once. This rearrangement joins TRBV7-9 to TRBJ1-1, with a possible D match to TRBD1 (6 bases). The V gene's germline CDR1 is SEHNR and CDR2 FQNEAQ (reference sequence). V gave up 3 bases and J gave up 6 bases, with 20 bases separating them. The CDR3 is 16 amino acids. The CDR3 loop is CASSFGRPTGGAEAFF. In DNA form, the CDR3 reads TGTGCCAGCAGCTTCGGGAGGCCGACAGGCGGCGCTGAAGCTTTCTTT.

This clone was observed once. The chain's CDR3 is CASKERVLGYGYTF. CDR3 nucleotides: TGTGCCTCAAAGGAGAGGGTATTAGGCTATGGCTACACCTTC. The V call is TRBV10-3, the J call TRBJ1-2, with no clear D. This CDR3 has 14 amino acids. Germline V gives CDR1 ENHRY, CDR2 SYGVKD. Trimming left V 11 bases short and J 4 bases short, with 20 bases between.

V usage is TRBV7-6 and J usage is TRBJ1-1; 7 positions agree with TRBD1. The CDR3 is 15 amino acids. Trimming removed 2 bases from V and 1 base from J; junction bases left unmatched: 4. Germline loops: CDR1 SGHVS, CDR2 FNYEAQ. The CDR3 nucleotides are TGTGCCAGCAGCTTAACGACAGGGACGAACACTGAAGCTTTCTTT. This gives the protein CASSLTTGTNTEAFF.

The chain has TRBV7-6 and TRBJ1-1, with no clear D. The CDR3 is 16 amino acids. V lost 5 bases and J lost 4, with 20 bases in between. CDR1 and CDR2 (germline): SGHVS, FNYEAQ. CDR3 amino acids: CASSPEIWGLSTEAFF. The CDR3 nucleotides are TGTGCCAGCAGCCCCGAGATTTGGGGTTTGAGCACTGAAGCTTTCTTT.

The chain employs TRBV5-1 and TRBJ1-4; TRBD1 matches at 8 bases. V lost 2 bases to trimming and J lost 0 bases; unmatched junction nucleotides: 3. Germline V gives CDR1 SGHRS, CDR2 YFSETQ. CDR3 length: 16 residues. CDR3 amino acids: CASSFGQGATNEKLFF. Written as DNA, the CDR3 is TGCGCCAGCAGCTTCGGACAGGGAGCAACTAATGAAAAACTGTTTTTT.

The chain links TRBV9 to TRBJ2-7, with D tentatively TRBD1 (6 bases). The V gene lost 4 bases and the J gene lost 6 bases, with 11 bases spanning the gap. CDR3 length equals 12 residues. Germline loops: CDR1 SGDLS, CDR2 YYNGEE. The CDR3 region is CASSPGVGEQYF. CDR3 sequence (DNA): TGTGCCAGCAGCCCAGGGGTAGGCGAGCAGTACTTC.

This clone was seen ten or more times. This chain uses TRBV12-3 or TRBV12-4 with TRBJ1-2; D not certain. V was clipped by 5 bases and J by 5 bases, with 12 bases between them. The CDR3 runs 13 residues. The CDR3 sequence is CASSTDPRYGYTF. For the CDR3, the DNA is TGTGCCAGCAGTACGGACCCACGTTATGGCTACACCTTC.

The chain recombines TRBV7-8 with TRBJ1-2; D is ambiguous. Germline loops: CDR1 SGHVS, CDR2 FQNEAQ. The V end lost 2 bases, the J end lost 1 base, and 17 bases lay between the germline ends. The CDR3 totals 17 residues. The CDR3 sequence is CASSLYPLGQFNYGYTF. The CDR3 nucleotides are TGTGCCAGCAGCTTATATCCCTTGGGTCAGTTTAACTATGGCTACACCTTC.

This chain links TRBV14 with TRBJ2-7, with 10 bases aligning to TRBD1. The CDR3 runs to 15 residues. Trimming cost V 2 bases and J 6 bases; bases outside gene matches: 7. Germline V gene sequence: CDR1 SGHDN, CDR2 FVKESK. The CDR3 DNA sequence: TGTGCCAGCAGCCAAATGACAGGGGGCTGGCTCGAGCAGTACTTC. This gives the protein CASSQMTGGWLEQYF.